This record covers a single T cell receptor beta chain. The antigen is not known. V lost 6 bases, J lost 1 base, and 16 bases lay in between. The germline CDR1 and CDR2 sequences are DFQATT and SNEGSKA (reference sequence). The CDR3 spans 14 residues. The data stem from a study of post-analysis software for immune sequencing data. Prepared TCR beta cDNA libraries contained unique molecular identifiers. The yield from about 1 to 10 million T cells was 500,000 or so cDNA molecules in total. From the PCR reads, TCRdb called clonotypes with MiXCR, one entry per CDR3 protein. The data show fewer than 900,000 distinct CDR3 sequences, just over 45% seen once. Study results and limitations: The study found TRBV5-6, TRBV5-1 and TRBV20-1 among roughly 5 TRBV segments more frequent in patients than controls.

V usage is TRBV20-1 and J usage is TRBJ2-7, with D maybe TRBD2 (5 bases). Source material: blood. The receptor was isolated from a girl between 10 and 17 years old with multiple sclerosis. In DNA, the CDR3 is TGCAGTGCCCGCCCTCGGGAAGCGTCCTACGAGCAGTACTTC. It translates to CSARPREASYEQYF.